The following is a T cell receptor (beta chain) sequence with its context. The antigen is not known. These data belong to a study of T cell responses to AZD1222 COVID-19 vaccine. V lost 2 bases and J 1 base, leaving 9 bases between the germline ends. The CDR3 runs 15 residues. Germline CDR1 and CDR2: MDHEN and SYDVKM. Overall study results and limits: Increases in Spike-specific TCR breadth and depth were seen after two AZD1222 doses. Spike was spanned by vaccine-associated CD4 TCRs, with dominance at 160-218 and 743-854. Only after the peak T cell response were repertoires sampled. Reportedly, close to half of spike-specific TCRs are directed against unmutated variant regions.

The method was immunoSEQ multiplex PCR; TCRdb's version includes in-frame clones alone and lacks a portion of them. The table records 90,000 to 150,000 clones, approximately 90% of them present only once. The source was peripheral blood, collected on day 0 of AZD1222 vaccination. V gene TRBV28 combines with J gene TRBJ1-3, with no clear D. This TCR was recovered from an adult in good health. The CDR3 nucleotides read TGTGCCAGCAGTTTACCGAGCCGATCTGGAAACACCATATATTTT. Translated, it gives CASSLPSRSGNTIYF. The full variable domain, rest sourced from reference TRBV28 and TRBJ1-3, is DVKVTQSSRYLVKRTGEKVFLECVQDMDHENMFWYRQDPGLGLRLIYFSYDVKMKEKGDIPEGYSVSREKKERFSLILESASTNQTSMYLCASSLPSRSGNTIYFGEGSWLTVV.